This TCR beta chain was identified during a study of blood T cell repertoires in COVID-19. Study as a whole: The origin of the acute and convalescent COVID-19 samples was the United States, Italy and Spain. T cells, B-cell-depleted T cells, or PBMCs provided the cDNA or gDNA that served as material.

Per the study methods: Nucleated cell counts were estimated from reference gene primer amplification. Assay: immunoSEQ multiplex PCR; the TCRdb copy retains only in-frame clones and omits some. V, J and clone size were drawn from that table, and D and trimming were deduced from the DNA. Counted here are roughly 70,000 clones, over 75% occurring once; the ten biggest clones make up about 9.8%. Trimming left V 1 base short and J 6 bases short, with 10 bases between. Germline CDR1 is SGHTA and CDR2 is FQGNSA. The CDR3 spans 14 residues. The specimen sequenced was peripheral blood. The sequence was obtained from a human donor in a cohort sampled during active COVID-19. This chain connects TRBV7-2 to TRBJ2-1; D is perhaps TRBD1 (5 bases). The CDR3 loop reads CASSLGSDSNEQFF. For the CDR3, the DNA is TGTGCCAGCAGCTTAGGGAGTGACAGCAATGAGCAGTTCTTC. The entire variable domain, with the rest obtained from reference TRBV7-2 and TRBJ2-1, is as follows: GAGVSQSPSNKVTEKGKDVELRCDPISGHTALYWYRQSLGQGLEFLIYFQGNSAPDKSGLPSDRFSAERTGGSVSTLTIQRTQQEDSAVYLCASSLGSDSNEQFFGPGTRLTVL.